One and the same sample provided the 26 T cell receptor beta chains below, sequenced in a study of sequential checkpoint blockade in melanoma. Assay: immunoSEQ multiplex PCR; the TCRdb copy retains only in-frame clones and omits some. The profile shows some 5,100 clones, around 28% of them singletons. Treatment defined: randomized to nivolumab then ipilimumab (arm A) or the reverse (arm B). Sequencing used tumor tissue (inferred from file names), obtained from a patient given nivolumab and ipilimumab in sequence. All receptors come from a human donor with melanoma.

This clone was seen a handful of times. For the CDR3, the DNA is TGTGCCAGCAGTTGGGATAGGTTCTCTGGGGCCAACGTCCTGACTTTC. Translation gives CASSWDRFSGANVLTF. The chain joins TRBV6-8 to TRBJ2-6; D remains ambiguous. Trimming took off 4 bases at V and 0 bases at J, with 10 bases between the two ends. This CDR3 spans 16 amino acids. CDR1 MNHGY and CDR2 SAAAGT come from the germline V gene.

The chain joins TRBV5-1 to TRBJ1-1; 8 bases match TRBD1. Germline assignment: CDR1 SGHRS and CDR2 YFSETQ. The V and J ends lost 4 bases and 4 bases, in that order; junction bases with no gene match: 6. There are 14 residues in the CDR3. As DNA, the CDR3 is TGCGCCAGCAGCCGACAGGGGTTGGGCACTGAAGCTTTCTTT. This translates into CASSRQGLGTEAFF.

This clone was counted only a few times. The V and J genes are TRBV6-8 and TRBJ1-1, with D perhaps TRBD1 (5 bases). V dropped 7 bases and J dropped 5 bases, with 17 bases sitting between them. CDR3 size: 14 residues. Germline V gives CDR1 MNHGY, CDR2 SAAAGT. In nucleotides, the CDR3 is TGTGCCAGCATCAACCAGGGCCGGTGGACTGAAGCTTTCTTT. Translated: CASINQGRWTEAFF.

The chain's CDR3 is CASRNSNQPQHF. CDR3 nucleotides: TGTGCCAGCAGGAATAGCAATCAGCCCCAGCATTTT. The chain uses TRBV6-8 and TRBJ1-5; D gene unclear. The CDR3 is 12 residues long. Germline values: CDR1 MNHGY, CDR2 SAAAGT. V was clipped by 6 bases and J by 0 bases, with 3 bases between them.

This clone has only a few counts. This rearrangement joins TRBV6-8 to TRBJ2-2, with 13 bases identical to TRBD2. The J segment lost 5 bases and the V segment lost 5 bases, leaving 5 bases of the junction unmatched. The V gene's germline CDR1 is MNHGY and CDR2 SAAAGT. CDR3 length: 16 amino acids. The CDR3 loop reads CASSTGLAGETGELFF. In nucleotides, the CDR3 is TGTGCCAGCAGTACCGGACTAGCGGGAGAGACCGGGGAGCTGTTTTTT.

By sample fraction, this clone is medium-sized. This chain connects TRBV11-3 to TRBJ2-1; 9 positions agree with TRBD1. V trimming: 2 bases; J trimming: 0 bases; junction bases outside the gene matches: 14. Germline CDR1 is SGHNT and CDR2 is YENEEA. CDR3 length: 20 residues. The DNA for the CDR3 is TGTGCCAGCAGCTTATGTGGGACAGGGTTTTGGAGGTGCTCCTACAATGAGCAGTTCTTC. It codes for CASSLCGTGFWRCSYNEQFF. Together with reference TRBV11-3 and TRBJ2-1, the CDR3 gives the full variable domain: EAGVVQSPRYKIIEKKQPVAFWCNPISGHNTLYWYLQNLGQGPELLIRYENEEAVDDSQLPKDRFSAERLKGVDSTLKIQPAELGDSAVYLCASSLCGTGFWRCSYNEQFFGPGTRLTVL.

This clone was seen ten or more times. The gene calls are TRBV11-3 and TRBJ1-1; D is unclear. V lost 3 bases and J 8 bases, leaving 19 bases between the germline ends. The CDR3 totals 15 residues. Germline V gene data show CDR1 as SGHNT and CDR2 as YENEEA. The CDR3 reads CASSFTSPITTEAFF. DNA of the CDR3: TGTGCCAGCAGCTTTACTTCCCCTATCACGACCGAAGCTTTCTTT. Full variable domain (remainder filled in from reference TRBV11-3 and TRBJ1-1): EAGVVQSPRYKIIEKKQPVAFWCNPISGHNTLYWYLQNLGQGPELLIRYENEEAVDDSQLPKDRFSAERLKGVDSTLKIQPAELGDSAVYLCASSFTSPITTEAFFGQGTRLTVV.

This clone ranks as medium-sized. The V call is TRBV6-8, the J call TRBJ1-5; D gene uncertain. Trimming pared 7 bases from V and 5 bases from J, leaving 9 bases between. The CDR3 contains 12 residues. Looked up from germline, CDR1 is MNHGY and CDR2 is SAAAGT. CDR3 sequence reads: CASTGGYQPQHF. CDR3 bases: TGTGCCAGCACGGGAGGGTATCAGCCCCAGCATTTT.

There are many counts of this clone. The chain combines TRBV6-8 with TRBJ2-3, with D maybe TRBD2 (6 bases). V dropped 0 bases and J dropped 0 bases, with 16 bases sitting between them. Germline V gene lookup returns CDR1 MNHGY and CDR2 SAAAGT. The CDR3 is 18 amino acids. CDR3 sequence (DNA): TGTGCCAGCAGTTACTCGCCGACTAGTTATGCTAGCACAGATACGCAGTATTTT. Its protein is CASSYSPTSYASTDTQYF.

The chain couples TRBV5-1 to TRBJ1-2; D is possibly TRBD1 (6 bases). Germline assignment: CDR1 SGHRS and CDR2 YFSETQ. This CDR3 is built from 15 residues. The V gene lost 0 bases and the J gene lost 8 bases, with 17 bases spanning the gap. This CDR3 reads CASSLDGGGGRGYTF. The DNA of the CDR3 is TGCGCCAGCAGCTTGGACGGAGGCGGGGGGCGAGGCTACACCTTC. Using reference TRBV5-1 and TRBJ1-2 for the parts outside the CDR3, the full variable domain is KAGVTQTPRYLIKTRGQQVTLSCSPISGHRSVSWYQQTPGQGLQFLFEYFSETQRNKGNFPGRFSGRQFSNSRSEMNVSTLELGDSALYLCASSLDGGGGRGYTFGSGTRLTVV.

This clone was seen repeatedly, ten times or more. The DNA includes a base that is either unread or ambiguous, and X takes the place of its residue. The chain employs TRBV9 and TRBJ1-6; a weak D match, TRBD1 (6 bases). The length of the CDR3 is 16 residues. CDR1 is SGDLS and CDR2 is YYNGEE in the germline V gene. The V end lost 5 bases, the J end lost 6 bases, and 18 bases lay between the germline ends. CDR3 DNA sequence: TGTGCCAGCAGTGAAAGGGGGGGSACAACTAATTCACCCCTCCACTTT. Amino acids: CASSERGXTTNSPLHF. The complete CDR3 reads CASSERGGTTNSPLHF. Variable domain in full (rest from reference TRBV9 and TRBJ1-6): DSGVTQTPKHLITATGQRVTLRCSPRSGDLSVYWYQQSLDQGLQFLIQYYNGEERAKGNILERFSAQQFPDLHSELNLSSLELGDSALYFCASSERGGTTNSPLHFGNGTRLTVT.

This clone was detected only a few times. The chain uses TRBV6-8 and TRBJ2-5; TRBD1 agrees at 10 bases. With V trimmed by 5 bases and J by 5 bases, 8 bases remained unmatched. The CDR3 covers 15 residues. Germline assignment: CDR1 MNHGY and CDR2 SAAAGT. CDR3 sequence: CASSAGTGVYETQYF. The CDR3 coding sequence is TGTGCCAGCAGTGCCGGGACAGGGGTTTATGAGACCCAGTACTTC.

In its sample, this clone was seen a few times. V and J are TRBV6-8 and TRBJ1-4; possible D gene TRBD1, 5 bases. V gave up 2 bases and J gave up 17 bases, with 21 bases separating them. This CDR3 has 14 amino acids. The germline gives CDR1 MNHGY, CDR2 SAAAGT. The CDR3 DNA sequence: TGTGCCAGCAGTTACACGAAACTTACCGGGACCCGCTTTTTT. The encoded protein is CASSYTKLTGTRFF.

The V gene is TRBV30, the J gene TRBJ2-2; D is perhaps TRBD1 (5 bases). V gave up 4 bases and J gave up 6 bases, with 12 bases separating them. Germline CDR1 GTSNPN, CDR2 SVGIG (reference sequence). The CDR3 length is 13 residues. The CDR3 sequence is CAWTRTRAGELFF. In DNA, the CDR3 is TGTGCCTGGACCAGGACCAGGGCCGGGGAGCTGTTTTTT.

The CDR3 loop is CASATGQDEQYF. DNA for the CDR3: TGTGCCAGCGCTACAGGGCAGGACGAGCAGTACTTC. The genes are TRBV18 and TRBJ2-7; D may be TRBD1 (6 bases). Germline CDR1 reads KGHSH; CDR2 reads LQKENI. Trimming took 8 bases from V and 5 from J, leaving 13 bases between them. The CDR3 covers 12 residues.

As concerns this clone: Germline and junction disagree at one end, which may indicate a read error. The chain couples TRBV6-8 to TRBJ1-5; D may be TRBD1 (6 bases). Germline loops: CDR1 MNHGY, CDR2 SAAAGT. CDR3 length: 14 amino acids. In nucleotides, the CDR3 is TGTGCCATCAGTGTTCGACAGGACAATCAGCCCCAGCATTTT. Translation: CAISVRQDNQPQHF.

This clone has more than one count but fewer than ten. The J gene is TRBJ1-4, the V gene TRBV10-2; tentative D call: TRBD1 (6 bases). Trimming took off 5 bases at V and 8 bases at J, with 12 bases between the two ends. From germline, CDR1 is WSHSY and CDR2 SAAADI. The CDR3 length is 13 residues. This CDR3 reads CASSSPGGEKLFF. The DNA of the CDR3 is TGCGCCAGCAGTTCTCCCGGGGGCGAAAAACTGTTTTTT.

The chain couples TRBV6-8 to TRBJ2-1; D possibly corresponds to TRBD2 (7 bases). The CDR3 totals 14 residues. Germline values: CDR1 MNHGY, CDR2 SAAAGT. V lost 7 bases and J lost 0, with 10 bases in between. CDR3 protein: CASKGGSSYNEQFF. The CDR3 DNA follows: TGTGCCAGCAAGGGGGGGAGCTCCTACAATGAGCAGTTCTTC.

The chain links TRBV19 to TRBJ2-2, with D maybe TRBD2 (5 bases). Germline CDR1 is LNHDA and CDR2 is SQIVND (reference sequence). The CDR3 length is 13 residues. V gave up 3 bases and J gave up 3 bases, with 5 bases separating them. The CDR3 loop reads CASSMRDTGELFF. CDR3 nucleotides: TGTGCCAGTAGTATGCGGGACACCGGGGAGCTGTTTTTT.

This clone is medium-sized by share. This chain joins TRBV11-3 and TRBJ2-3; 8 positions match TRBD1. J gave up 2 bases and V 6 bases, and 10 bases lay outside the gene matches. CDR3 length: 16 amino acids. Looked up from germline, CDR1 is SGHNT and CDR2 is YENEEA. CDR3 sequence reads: CASRDPRTGITDTQYF. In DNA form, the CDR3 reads TGTGCCAGCAGGGACCCCAGGACAGGGATCACAGATACGCAGTATTTT.

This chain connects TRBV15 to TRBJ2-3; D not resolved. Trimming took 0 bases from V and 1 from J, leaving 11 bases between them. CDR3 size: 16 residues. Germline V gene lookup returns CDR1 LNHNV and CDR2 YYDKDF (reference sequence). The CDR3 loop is CATSRDGIRGTDTQYF. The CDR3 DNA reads TGTGCCACCAGCAGAGATGGGATCCGAGGCACAGATACGCAGTATTTT. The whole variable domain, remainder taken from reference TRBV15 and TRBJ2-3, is DAMVIQNPRYQVTQFGKPVTLSCSQTLNHNVMYWYQQKSSQAPKLLFHYYDKDFNNEADTPDNFQSRRPNTSFCFLDIRSPGLGDTAMYLCATSRDGIRGTDTQYFGPGTRLTVL.

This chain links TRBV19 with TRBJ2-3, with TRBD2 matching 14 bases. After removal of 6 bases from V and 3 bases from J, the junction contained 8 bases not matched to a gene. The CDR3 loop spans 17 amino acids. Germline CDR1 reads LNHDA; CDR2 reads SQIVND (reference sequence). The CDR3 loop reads CASSPRLAGGRTDTQYF. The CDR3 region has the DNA TGTGCCAGTAGCCCCAGACTAGCGGGGGGGCGAACAGATACGCAGTATTTT. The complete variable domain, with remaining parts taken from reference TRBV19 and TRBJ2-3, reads DGGITQSPKYLFRKEGQNVTLSCEQNLNHDAMYWYRQDPGQGLRLIYYSQIVNDFQKGDIAEGYSVSREKKESFPLTVTSAQKNPTAFYLCASSPRLAGGRTDTQYFGPGTRLTVL.

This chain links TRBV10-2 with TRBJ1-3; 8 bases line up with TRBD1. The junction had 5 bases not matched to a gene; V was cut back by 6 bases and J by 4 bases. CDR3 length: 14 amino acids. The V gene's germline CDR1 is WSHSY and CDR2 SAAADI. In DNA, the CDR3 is TGCGCCAGCAGGGATACAGGGGGAGGAAACACCATATATTTT. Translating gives CASRDTGGGNTIYF.

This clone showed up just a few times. The CDR3 region has the DNA TGTGCCAGCAGCCAACCTCTATTAAACACCGGGGAGCTGTTTTTT. Translated: CASSQPLLNTGELFF. The chain couples TRBV11-3 to TRBJ2-2; D is uncertain. CDR3 length: 15 residues. Germline-derived CDR1 and CDR2 are SGHNT and YENEEA. Deletions cut 5 bases from V and 2 bases from J, with 12 bases between.

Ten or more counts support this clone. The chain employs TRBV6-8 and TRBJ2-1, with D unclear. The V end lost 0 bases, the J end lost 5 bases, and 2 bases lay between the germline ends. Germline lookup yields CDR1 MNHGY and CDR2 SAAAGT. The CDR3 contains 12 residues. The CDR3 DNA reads TGTGCCAGCAGTTACTCAGACAATGAGCAGTTCTTC. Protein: CASSYSDNEQFF.

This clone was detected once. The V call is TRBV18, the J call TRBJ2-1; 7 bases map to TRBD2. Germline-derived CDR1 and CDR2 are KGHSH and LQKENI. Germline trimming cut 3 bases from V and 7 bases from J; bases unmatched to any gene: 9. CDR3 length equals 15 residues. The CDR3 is CASSPPSREGNEQFF. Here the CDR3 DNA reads TGTGCCAGCTCACCCCCGTCGAGGGAGGGGAATGAGCAGTTCTTC. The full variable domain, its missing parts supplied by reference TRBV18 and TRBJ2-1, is NAGVMQNPRHLVRRRGQEARLRCSPMKGHSHVYWYRQLPEEGLKFMVYLQKENIIDESGMPKERFSAEFPKEGPSILRIQQVVRGDSAAYFCASSPPSREGNEQFFGPGTRLTVL.